The 11 T cell receptor beta chains below come from one sample, sequenced in a study of blood T cell repertoires in COVID-19. The repertoire was sequenced with immunoSEQ multiplex PCR; TCRdb's copy has only in-frame clones and lacks some. Of some 250,000 clones detected, about 89% appear once; the ten largest clones hold approximately 9.5%. Input material: PBMCs or T cells enriched from blood (not recorded which). The source of these receptors is a man aged 35 to 55 who had recovered from COVID-19.

This clone was counted only a few times. The V call is TRBV27, the J call TRBJ2-1; D not resolved. The V end was cut by 3 bases, the J end by 0 bases, with 12 bases between. The germline V gene encodes CDR1 MNHEY and CDR2 SMNVEV (reference sequence). This CDR3 is built from 16 residues. CDR3 loop: CASSLVGTSSYNEQFF. The CDR3 region has the DNA TGTGCCAGCAGTTTGGTTGGTACCAGCTCCTACAATGAGCAGTTCTTC.

V is TRBV11-3 and J is TRBJ1-1; unclear D gene. With 7 bases removed from V and 0 bases from J, the gap between germline ends came to 9 bases. This CDR3 region has 13 residues. Germline V gives CDR1 SGHNT, CDR2 YENEEA. The CDR3 is CASNVGVNTEAFF. The CDR3 DNA reads TGTGCCAGCAACGTGGGCGTGAACACTGAAGCTTTCTTT.

The V gene is TRBV7-2, the J gene TRBJ2-3; 13 bases align to TRBD2. The length of the CDR3 is 17 residues. V dropped 1 base and J dropped 4; count of bases not matched to a gene: 5. CDR1 and CDR2 (germline): SGHTA, FQGNSA. The CDR3 is CASSLVTSGRWSDTQYF. CDR3 DNA: TGTGCCAGCAGCTTAGTGACTAGCGGGAGGTGGTCAGATACGCAGTATTTT.

V usage is TRBV11-2 and J usage is TRBJ1-5; TRBD1 matches at 7 bases. J lost 0 bases, V lost 3 bases, and 2 bases had no gene match. Germline V CDR1 and CDR2: SGHAT, FQNNGV. The CDR3 loop spans 15 amino acids. CDR3 in DNA: TGTGCCAGCAGCTTGAAGGGGGCTAGCAATCAGCCCCAGCATTTT. Encoded protein: CASSLKGASNQPQHF.

V usage is TRBV6-5 and J usage is TRBJ2-3; no firm D call. Germline loops: CDR1 MNHEY, CDR2 SVGAGI. The CDR3 contains 12 residues. V gave up 6 bases and J gave up 0 bases, with 4 bases separating them. CDR3 loop: CASSGSTDTQYF. In DNA, the CDR3 is TGTGCCAGCAGCGGGAGCACAGATACGCAGTATTTT.

This clone appeared once. The genes are TRBV28 and TRBJ2-6; 7 bases match TRBD1. The CDR3 contains 15 residues. Looked up from germline, CDR1 is MDHEN and CDR2 is SYDVKM. The J segment lost 2 bases and the V segment lost 10 bases, leaving 8 bases of the junction unmatched. This CDR3 is CATGTGVAGANVLTF. The CDR3 bases are TGTGCCACCGGCACAGGGGTAGCTGGGGCCAACGTCCTGACTTTC.

Only one count was recorded for this clone. The J gene is TRBJ2-2, the V gene TRBV5-1; TRBD2 matches at 10 bases. This CDR3 comprises 15 residues. Trimming removed 6 bases from V and 3 bases from J; junction bases left unmatched: 5. CDR1 SGHRS and CDR2 YFSETQ come from the germline V gene. DNA for the CDR3: TGCGCCAGCAAACTAGCGGGGCGAGACACCGGGGAGCTGTTTTTT. Translating gives CASKLAGRDTGELFF.

The V call is TRBV5-1, the J call TRBJ2-7; 8 bases agree with TRBD2. V shed 0 bases, J shed 4 bases, and the junction held 9 bases outside the gene matches. This CDR3 is 16 amino acids long. Germline loops: CDR1 SGHRS, CDR2 YFSETQ. The CDR3 protein is CASSLGAGGPFYEQYF. CDR3 bases: TGCGCCAGCAGCTTGGGGGCGGGGGGCCCTTTTTACGAGCAGTACTTC.

The chain carries TRBV20-1 and TRBJ2-3; no clear D gene. The CDR3 runs 11 residues. Germline CDR1 reads DFQATT; CDR2 reads SNEGSKA (reference sequence). V gave up 6 bases and J gave up 6 bases, with 10 bases separating them. The CDR3, as DNA: TGCAGTGCCTCAGAATCCGATACGCAGTATTTT. As protein: CSASESDTQYF.

V usage is TRBV3-1 (or the pseudogene TRBV3-2) and J usage is TRBJ1-1; TRBD1 matches at 10 bases. The CDR3 extends over 17 amino acids. Looked up from germline, CDR1 is LGHDT and CDR2 is YNNKEL (reference sequence). Unmatched junction bases numbered 11, after V lost 3 bases and J lost 4 bases. For the CDR3, the DNA is TGTGCCAGCAGCCATCCGGGACAGGGGCGATATATCACTGAAGCTTTCTTT. It specifies CASSHPGQGRYITEAFF.

The chain is built from TRBV5-1 and TRBJ1-2; 8 bases agree with TRBD1. V dropped 3 bases and J dropped 6; count of bases not matched to a gene: 10. The CDR3 runs to 15 residues. Germline CDR1 is SGHRS and CDR2 is YFSETQ. The CDR3 region is CASSSWTGQRDGYTF. The CDR3 DNA is TGCGCCAGCAGCTCGTGGACAGGGCAAAGGGATGGCTACACCTTC.